These 27 T cell receptor beta chains were all obtained from the same sample, sequenced in a study of T cells of healthy individuals. One entry per CDR3 protein results from TCRdb running MiXCR on the 5' RACE reads. Here the sample spans 40,000 to 65,000 distinct CDR3 sequences, approximately 14% being singletons. The receptor set was obtained from a human donor in good health.

At least ten counts were recorded for this clonotype. V gene TRBV7-3 combines with J gene TRBJ2-3; D uncertain. Germline V CDR1 and CDR2: SGHTA, FQGTGA. V lost 4 bases to trimming and J lost 4 bases, with 12 bases between them. This CDR3 comprises 14 residues. The CDR3 DNA reads TGTGCCAGCAGCTCCGAACTGAGTCCAGATACGCAGTATTTT. It codes for CASSSELSPDTQYF.

The J gene is TRBJ2-5, the V gene TRBV20-1; no reliable D call. The ends were cut back, 2 bases at V and 5 bases at J, with 15 bases in the middle. CDR3 length equals 14 residues. From germline, CDR1 is DFQATT and CDR2 SNEGSKA (reference sequence). CDR3 amino acids: CSARSQVGSETQYF. In nucleotides, the CDR3 is TGCAGTGCTAGAAGCCAGGTGGGGTCTGAGACCCAGTACTTC.

This clonotype was seen repeatedly, ten times or more. This sequence joins TRBV19 and TRBJ2-6; TRBD2 is a possible D gene (5 bases). CDR3 length: 18 residues. V lost 3 bases to trimming and J lost 0 bases, with 15 bases between them. Per the germline V gene, CDR1 is LNHDA and CDR2 is SQIVND (reference sequence). In nucleotides, the CDR3 is TGTGCCAGTAGTATCCCCGGACGGAGGACCTCTGGGGCCAACGTCCTGACTTTC. Translated, it gives CASSIPGRRTSGANVLTF.

The chain couples TRBV5-6 to TRBJ1-5; D is perhaps TRBD1 (6 bases). Germline assignment: CDR1 SGHDT and CDR2 YYEEEE. The V and J ends lost 4 bases and 7 bases respectively, with 18 bases between them. This CDR3 region has 15 residues. The CDR3 sequence is CASSRRRGGQQPQHF. In DNA, the CDR3 is TGTGCCAGCAGCCGGCGTCGGGGGGGGCAACAGCCCCAGCATTTT.

Many counts were recorded for this clonotype. This sequence joins TRBV30 and TRBJ2-4; D may be TRBD1 or TRBD2 (5 bases each). The CDR3 has 14 residues. Germline V gene lookup returns CDR1 GTSNPN and CDR2 SVGIG (reference sequence). The V and J ends lost 0 bases and 5 bases respectively, with 11 bases between them. This CDR3 reads CAWSVSGRQNIQYF. In nucleotides, the CDR3 is TGTGCCTGGAGTGTATCGGGGCGACAAAACATTCAGTACTTC.

The gene calls are TRBV30 and TRBJ2-1, with D tentatively TRBD2 (6 bases). The germline CDR1 and CDR2 sequences are GTSNPN and SVGIG (reference sequence). V was clipped by 2 bases and J by 9 bases, with 11 bases between them. This CDR3 contains 12 residues. The CDR3 DNA sequence: TGTGCCTGGAGTCCCGCTAGCGTTGAGCAGTTCTTC. Translation: CAWSPASVEQFF.

The chain links TRBV9 to TRBJ2-7, with 12 positions matching TRBD1. CDR3 size: 13 residues. With V trimmed by 0 bases and J by 10 bases, 2 bases remained unmatched. The V gene's germline CDR1 is SGDLS and CDR2 YYNGEE. CDR3 protein: CASSVEGTGGQYF. The CDR3 bases are TGTGCCAGCAGCGTAGAGGGGACAGGGGGCCAGTACTTC. The full variable domain, its missing parts supplied by reference TRBV9 and TRBJ2-7, is DSGVTQTPKHLITATGQRVTLRCSPRSGDLSVYWYQQSLDQGLQFLIQYYNGEERAKGNILERFSAQQFPDLHSELNLSSLELGDSALYFCASSVEGTGGQYFGPGTRLTVT.

In its sample, this clonotype was seen a few times. This chain links TRBV7-2 with TRBJ2-3, with 11 nucleotides matching TRBD2. This CDR3 is 16 amino acids long. CDR1 and CDR2 (germline): SGHTA, FQGNSA. Trimming removed 1 base from V and 4 bases from J; junction bases left unmatched: 4. The DNA of the CDR3 is TGTGCCAGCAGCTTAGGTAGCGGGGGGGCGCCAGATACGCAGTATTTT. Amino acids: CASSLGSGGAPDTQYF.

A few counts support this clonotype. The V and J genes are TRBV12-3 or TRBV12-4 and TRBJ2-6, with D possibly being TRBD1 (7 bases). V lost 5 bases to trimming and J lost 4 bases, with 12 bases between them. The CDR3 length is 15 residues. CDR3 DNA: TGTGCCAGCAGTCCAGGGGGGAGCGGGGCCAACGTCCTGACTTTC. Amino acid sequence: CASSPGGSGANVLTF.

The chain links TRBV25-1 to TRBJ1-1; a weak D match, TRBD1 (6 bases). CDR3 size: 13 residues. Germline V gene lookup returns CDR1 MGHDK and CDR2 SYGVNS. V lost 9 bases and J 6 bases, leaving 17 bases between the germline ends. The CDR3 DNA is TGTGCCAGTATAAATACAGGGCTCGCTGAAGCTTTCTTT. Translating it yields CASINTGLAEAFF.

This clonotype was counted a few times. The gene calls are TRBV27 and TRBJ2-7; 13 bases line up with TRBD2. The length of the CDR3 is 16 residues. Germline CDR1 reads MNHEY; CDR2 reads SMNVEV (reference sequence). V lost 5 bases and J lost 6; bases outside the gene matches: 10. The CDR3 DNA sequence: TGTGCCAGCAGTGGCCCGGGACTAGCGGGACGTGGCGAGCAGTACTTC. Its translation is CASSGPGLAGRGEQYF.

In this sample, this clonotype turned up many times. The V call is TRBV24-1, the J call TRBJ2-3, with D possibly being TRBD2 (6 bases). Trimming left V 5 bases short and J 1 base short, with 12 bases between. CDR3 length: 15 amino acids. Germline V CDR1 and CDR2: KGHDR, SFDVKD. The CDR3, as DNA: TGTGCCACCAGTGGAGTCGGAGGGGGCACAGATACGCAGTATTTT. It yields the protein CATSGVGGGTDTQYF.

This clonotype was counted at least ten times. The rearrangement links TRBV3-1 to TRBJ2-1; the D is unclear. V lost 4 bases to trimming and J lost 8 bases, with 6 bases between them. Per the germline V gene, CDR1 is LGHDT and CDR2 is YNNKEL (reference sequence). This CDR3 contains 11 residues. CDR3 protein: CASSRVHEQFF. The CDR3 coding sequence is TGTGCCAGCAGCCGGGTCCATGAGCAGTTCTTC.

This clonotype showed up just a few times. The V and J genes are TRBV6-6 and TRBJ2-5, with 11 bases matching TRBD2. Germline-derived CDR1 and CDR2 are MNHNY and SVGAGI (reference sequence). This CDR3 is 16 amino acids long. J lost 5 bases, V lost 6 bases, and 11 bases had no gene match. CDR3 loop: CASRDYLAGGKETQYF. CDR3 nucleotides: TGTGCCAGCAGGGACTACCTAGCGGGAGGAAAGGAGACCCAGTACTTC.

A single count supports this clonotype. The chain joins TRBV5-1 to TRBJ1-1, with 8 bases aligning to TRBD1. The CDR3 contains 13 residues. Per the germline V gene, CDR1 is SGHRS and CDR2 is YFSETQ. V lost 3 bases, J lost 8 bases, and 6 bases stayed unmatched. CDR3 sequence reads: CASSWGGQAEAFF. The CDR3 DNA reads as TGCGCCAGCAGCTGGGGGGGACAGGCGGAAGCTTTCTTT.

This clonotype has more than one count but fewer than ten. The rearrangement uses TRBV27 and TRBJ1-2, with unresolved D. Germline CDR1 is MNHEY and CDR2 is SMNVEV (reference sequence). V dropped 2 bases and J dropped 6 bases, with 10 bases sitting between them. The CDR3 consists of 13 residues. The CDR3 here is CASSLKQSDGYTF. The CDR3 bases are TGTGCCAGCAGTTTAAAACAATCGGATGGCTACACCTTC.

J is TRBJ1-1 and V is TRBV5-1; D might be TRBD1 (6 bases). CDR3 length equals 15 residues. Germline V gene sequence: CDR1 SGHRS, CDR2 YFSETQ. V gave up 3 bases and J gave up 4 bases, with 16 bases separating them. Here the CDR3 reads CASSSPGGRGTEAFF. The CDR3 DNA follows: TGCGCCAGCAGCTCGCCCGGGGGGCGCGGCACTGAAGCTTTCTTT.

The chain joins TRBV5-1 to TRBJ2-7, with 9 bases identical to TRBD1. Looked up from germline, CDR1 is SGHRS and CDR2 is YFSETQ. CDR3 length equals 15 residues. The V and J ends lost 4 bases and 3 bases, in that order; junction bases with no gene match: 8. The CDR3 reads CASSIGDRAHYEQYF. CDR3 DNA: TGCGCCAGCAGCATAGGGGACAGGGCCCACTACGAGCAGTACTTC.

This clonotype was picked up a small number of times. The rearrangement links TRBV6-1 to TRBJ2-3; 9 bases are a match to TRBD1. The germline V gene encodes CDR1 MNHNS and CDR2 SASEGT. The CDR3 runs to 16 residues. With 5 bases clipped from V and 3 bases from J, the junction kept 9 bases outside the gene matches. CDR3 in DNA: TGTGCCAGCAGTAGTAACAGGGGGCAGGGTACAGATACGCAGTATTTT. Translating gives CASSSNRGQGTDTQYF.

This clonotype appeared many times. The rearrangement uses TRBV4-1 and TRBJ2-7, with a possible D match to TRBD2 (6 bases). Trimming stripped 1 base from V and 3 bases from J, with 10 bases between. This CDR3 contains 14 residues. Germline V lookup: CDR1 MGHRA, CDR2 YSYEKL. The CDR3 loop is CASSQAGGNYEQYF. The CDR3 DNA reads TGCGCCAGCAGCCAAGCCGGGGGTAACTACGAGCAGTACTTC.

This clonotype has ten or more counts. The V call is TRBV11-2, the J call TRBJ2-7; 9 nucleotides line up with TRBD2. Germline values: CDR1 SGHAT, CDR2 FQNNGV. V was pared by 5 bases and J by 3 bases, with 11 bases of the junction left unmatched. This CDR3 has 16 residues. DNA for the CDR3: TGTGCCAGCAGCGCCGGACCGGGACTAGCCCACTACGAGCAGTACTTC. As protein: CASSAGPGLAHYEQYF.

The rearrangement uses TRBV7-2 and TRBJ2-6, with D perhaps TRBD1 or TRBD2 (5 bases each). The length of the CDR3 is 17 residues. V was cut by 2 bases and J by 0 bases, with 11 bases left in between. CDR1 and CDR2 from the germline V gene are SGHTA and FQGNSA. In DNA, the CDR3 is TGTGCCAGCAGCTTATGGTCAGGGAGCTCTGGGGCCAACGTCCTGACTTTC. Residues: CASSLWSGSSGANVLTF. Full variable domain (outside the CDR3, taken from reference TRBV7-2 and TRBJ2-6): GAGVSQSPSNKVTEKGKDVELRCDPISGHTALYWYRQSLGQGLEFLIYFQGNSAPDKSGLPSDRFSAERTGGSVSTLTIQRTQQEDSAVYLCASSLWSGSSGANVLTFGAGSRLTVL.

This clonotype was detected only a few times. The chain couples TRBV9 to TRBJ2-5, with D hard to call. From germline, CDR1 is SGDLS and CDR2 YYNGEE. Trimming took 0 bases from V and 2 from J, leaving 8 bases between them. This CDR3 region has 14 residues. The CDR3 DNA follows: TGTGCCAGCAGCGTAGAAGGCCAGCAAGAGACCCAGTACTTC. Encoded protein: CASSVEGQQETQYF. The complete variable domain, with remaining parts taken from reference TRBV9 and TRBJ2-5, reads DSGVTQTPKHLITATGQRVTLRCSPRSGDLSVYWYQQSLDQGLQFLIQYYNGEERAKGNILERFSAQQFPDLHSELNLSSLELGDSALYFCASSVEGQQETQYFGPGTRLLVL.

In its sample, this clonotype was seen a few times. The chain joins TRBV29-1 to TRBJ2-5, with 7 bases lining up with TRBD1. The trim removed 5 bases at V and 4 bases at J, leaving 16 bases unmatched. Germline V gives CDR1 SQVTM, CDR2 ANQGSEA. The CDR3 is made up of 16 amino acids. This CDR3 is CSVLRRQGSLGETQYF. The DNA of the CDR3 is TGCAGCGTTCTACGCAGACAGGGAAGTCTCGGAGAGACCCAGTACTTC.

This clonotype came up many times. CDR3 sequence (DNA): TGCAGCGCCCCAGGGGGGCCTAGTGAGCAGTTCTTC. This sequence encodes CSAPGGPSEQFF. The chain has TRBV29-1 and TRBJ2-1; possibly TRBD1 for D (7 bases). The length of the CDR3 is 12 residues. V lost 7 bases and J lost 9, with 16 bases in between. Per the germline V gene, CDR1 is SQVTM and CDR2 is ANQGSEA.

This clonotype was seen a few times. The chain has TRBV7-2 and TRBJ2-1, with TRBD2 matching over 12 bases. Losses at the gene ends were 5 bases for V and 10 bases for J; bases not matched to a gene: 12. CDR1 and CDR2 from the germline V gene are SGHTA and FQGNSA. CDR3 size: 16 residues. This CDR3 reads CASSLVSSGGAWEQFF. In nucleotides, the CDR3 is TGTGCCAGCAGCCTCGTTTCTAGCGGGGGGGCATGGGAGCAGTTCTTC.

This clonotype was recorded many times. This chain links TRBV20-1 with TRBJ1-5; the match to TRBD1 covers 9 bases. Trimming took 1 base from V and 3 from J; bases not matched to a gene: 4. Germline values: CDR1 DFQATT, CDR2 SNEGSKA (reference sequence). The CDR3 spans 15 residues. Written as DNA, the CDR3 is TGCAGTGCTAGAGGGAGGACAGGGGCCAATCAGCCCCAGCATTTT. This gives the protein CSARGRTGANQPQHF.